This is a list of T cell receptor beta chains from one sample in a study of T cell responses to AZD1222 COVID-19 vaccine. Generated by immunoSEQ multiplex PCR, the TCRdb table keeps only in-frame clones and is missing some. The sample holds some 120,000 clones, more than 85% seen once. This specimen was peripheral blood, taken on day 0 of AZD1222 vaccination. The receptors here all came from an adult in good health. CDR3s include the opening cysteine and the closing phenylalanine or tryptophan. The D gene is left open where the match is weak. Clone sizes are given selectively: once, few, many, or a class where the clone is expanded.

CDR3 protein: CASSLEARQPQHF
CDR3 DNA: TGTGCCAGCAGTTTAGAGGCCCGCCAGCCCCAGCATTTT
V gene: TRBV12-3/TRBV12-4
clone size: once
D gene: NA
J gene: TRBJ1-5

CDR3 protein: CSVGTGNYGYTF
CDR3 DNA: TGCAGCGTTGGTACAGGGAACTATGGCTACACCTTC
V gene: TRBV29-1
clone size: NA
D gene: NA
J gene: TRBJ1-2

CDR3 protein: CASSYSPGTTGELFF
CDR3 DNA: TGTGCCAGCAGTTACTCCCCAGGTACCACCGGGGAGCTGTTTTTT
V gene: TRBV6-5
clone size: NA
D gene: NA
J gene: TRBJ2-2

CDR3 protein: CASSYAGSYNSPLHF
CDR3 DNA: TGTGCCAGCAGTTACGCTGGCTCCTATAATTCACCCCTCCACTTT
V gene: TRBV6-5
clone size: NA
D gene: NA
J gene: TRBJ1-6

CDR3 protein: CASSFGYNYGYTF
CDR3 DNA: TGTGCCAGCAGTTTTGGGTATAACTATGGCTACACCTTC
V gene: TRBV12-3/TRBV12-4
clone size: NA
D gene: NA
J gene: TRBJ1-2

CDR3 protein: CAATRKTEAFF
CDR3 DNA: TGTGCCGCGACAAGGAAAACTGAAGCTTTCTTT
V gene: TRBV11-2
clone size: NA
D gene: NA
J gene: TRBJ1-1

CDR3 protein: CASSFGPYNYGYTF
CDR3 DNA: TGTGCCAGCAGCTTTGGACCCTATAACTATGGCTACACCTTC
V gene: TRBV7-8
clone size: NA
D gene: NA
J gene: TRBJ1-2

CDR3 protein: CASSLEGRRGSMNTEAFF
CDR3 DNA: TGCGCCAGCAGCTTGGAGGGGCGCAGGGGGAGCATGAACACTGAAGCTTTCTTT
V gene: TRBV5-1
clone size: once
D gene: TRBD1
J gene: TRBJ1-1

CDR3 protein: CASSLYTSGGKGNEQFF
CDR3 DNA: TGTGCCAGCAGTTTATACACCTCGGGGGGAAAGGGAAATGAGCAGTTCTTC
V gene: TRBV27
clone size: NA
D gene: TRBD2
J gene: TRBJ2-1

CDR3 protein: CASSRHRGEYSNQPQHF
CDR3 DNA: TGTGCCAGCAGTAGGCACAGGGGTGAGTATAGCAATCAGCCCCAGCATTTT
V gene: TRBV6-2/TRBV6-3
clone size: NA
D gene: TRBD1
J gene: TRBJ1-5

CDR3 protein: CASSEEQGYNSPLHF
CDR3 DNA: TGTGCCAGCAGTGAAGAACAGGGGTATAATTCACCCCTCCACTTT
V gene: TRBV2
clone size: NA
D gene: TRBD1
J gene: TRBJ1-6

CDR3 protein: CASSPVIIPKAEAFF
CDR3 DNA: TGCGCCAGCAGCCCTGTCATAATCCCTAAGGCTGAAGCTTTCTTT
V gene: TRBV4-1
clone size: NA
D gene: NA
J gene: TRBJ1-1

CDR3 protein: CASSFGGNYGYTF
CDR3 DNA: TGTGCCAGCAGTTTCGGGGGGAACTATGGCTACACCTTC
V gene: TRBV28
clone size: once
D gene: NA
J gene: TRBJ1-2

CDR3 protein: CASGNGGGYEQYF
CDR3 DNA: TGTGCCAGCGGTAACGGCGGGGGCTACGAGCAGTACTTC
V gene: TRBV6-5
clone size: NA
D gene: TRBD2
J gene: TRBJ2-7

CDR3 protein: CASTLGQGTEAFF
CDR3 DNA: TGCGCCAGCACCCTCGGACAGGGCACTGAAGCTTTCTTT
V gene: TRBV10-2
clone size: NA
D gene: TRBD1
J gene: TRBJ1-1

CDR3 protein: CASSLGQVTEAFF
CDR3 DNA: TGCGCCAGCAGCTTGGGGCAGGTCACTGAAGCTTTCTTT
V gene: TRBV5-1
clone size: NA
D gene: NA
J gene: TRBJ1-1

CDR3 protein: CASSEYRTYEQYF
CDR3 DNA: TGTGCCAGCAGTGAGTACCGTACCTACGAGCAGTACTTC
V gene: TRBV25-1
clone size: once
D gene: NA
J gene: TRBJ2-7

CDR3 protein: CASSLLAVLGTIYF
CDR3 DNA: TGTGCCAGCAGCTTACTGGCAGTCTTGGGCACCATATATTTT
V gene: TRBV11-2
clone size: NA
D gene: NA
J gene: TRBJ1-3

CDR3 protein: CASSVSEGGSPLHF
CDR3 DNA: TGTGCCAGCTCAGTGAGTGAAGGCGGGTCACCCCTCCACTTT
V gene: TRBV18
clone size: once
D gene: NA
J gene: TRBJ1-6

CDR3 protein: CASSFLRGGYNEQFF
CDR3 DNA: TGTGCCAGCAGTTTCCTCAGGGGGGGGTACAATGAGCAGTTCTTC
V gene: TRBV6-2/TRBV6-3
clone size: NA
D gene: NA
J gene: TRBJ2-1

CDR3 protein: CASSFWEQKPQHF
CDR3 DNA: TGTGCCAGCAGCTTTTGGGAGCAGAAGCCCCAGCATTTT
V gene: TRBV5-8
clone size: NA
D gene: NA
J gene: TRBJ1-5

CDR3 protein: CASSQGIIANTGELFF
CDR3 DNA: TGCGCCAGCAGCCAAGGGATTATCGCGAACACCGGGGAGCTGTTTTTT
V gene: TRBV4-1
clone size: once
D gene: NA
J gene: TRBJ2-2

CDR3 protein: CASSVPEDEAFF
CDR3 DNA: TGCGCCAGCAGCGTTCCGGAGGATGAAGCTTTCTTT
V gene: TRBV5-1
clone size: NA
D gene: NA
J gene: TRBJ1-1

CDR3 protein: CASSFSGDSPLHF
CDR3 DNA: TGTGCCAGCAGCTTTTCCGGGGATTCACCCCTCCACTTT
V gene: TRBV7-9
clone size: once
D gene: NA
J gene: TRBJ1-6